Below, 16 T cell receptor beta chains from the same sample are listed, as sequenced in a study of blood T cells in healthy people across ages. A J-beta primer mix and a sample-barcoded 5' primer were used in a second PCR of roughly 7 to 12 cycles. TCRdb re-called the 5' RACE reads with MiXCR, one entry per CDR3 protein. This table holds approximately 680,000 distinct CDR3 sequences, 32% found once. Sequencing was carried out using blood. The source is a woman of 80 years or more in good health.

This clonotype was recorded at least ten times. The CDR3 DNA reads TGCAGTGCTAGAGATAGCCAGGACCGGGGCTACACCTTC. This encodes CSARDSQDRGYTF. The chain links TRBV20-1 to TRBJ1-2; the D is unclear. The V end was cut by 0 bases, the J end by 8 bases, with 13 bases between. CDR1 is DFQATT and CDR2 is SNEGSKA in the germline V gene (reference sequence). This CDR3 has 13 residues.

This clonotype was observed at least ten times. This sequence joins TRBV14 and TRBJ1-2, with 8 bases lining up with TRBD1. V lost 6 bases, J lost 0 bases, and 3 bases stayed unmatched. Germline lookup yields CDR1 SGHDN and CDR2 FVKESK. The CDR3 extends over 14 amino acids. CDR3 amino acids: CASRRTGTNYGYTF. The CDR3 region has the DNA TGTGCCAGCAGGCGGACAGGGACTAACTATGGCTACACCTTC.

On this clonotype itself: A single base separates this from a much larger clone, so it may be a read error. CDR3 bases: TGCAGTGCCAGTAGGGACTTGAGCTCCTACAATAAGCAGTTCTTC. Protein product: CSASRDLSSYNKQFF. This rearrangement joins TRBV20-1 to TRBJ2-1; tentatively, D is TRBD2 (6 bases). The germline V gene encodes CDR1 DFQATT and CDR2 SNEGSKA (reference sequence). The CDR3 has 15 amino acids.

The J gene is TRBJ2-6, the V gene TRBV2, with 11 bases lining up with TRBD1. Per the germline V gene, CDR1 is SNHLY and CDR2 is FYNNEI. The CDR3 runs 20 residues. V shed 3 bases and J 4 bases; nucleotides not matched to a gene: 14. The CDR3, as DNA: TGTGCCAGCAGTGATCCCCCGTTCGGACAGGGGGCGGGGGGGGCCAACGTCCTGACTTTC. This gives the protein CASSDPPFGQGAGGANVLTF.

The CDR3 nucleotides are TGCAGTGCAAAGCGGAGCCAAGAGACCCAGTACTTC. This translates into CSAKRSQETQYF. The rearrangement links TRBV20-1 to TRBJ2-4; D is perhaps TRBD2 (5 bases). TRBJ2-5 matches the DNA end more closely, so the J call is doubtful. The CDR3 has 12 amino acids. The germline V gene encodes CDR1 DFQATT and CDR2 SNEGSKA (reference sequence).

This clonotype has ten or more counts. The rearrangement joins TRBV5-1 to TRBJ2-1; the match to TRBD2 covers 8 bases. Germline V lookup: CDR1 SGHRS, CDR2 YFSETQ. Losses at the gene ends were 1 base for V and 5 bases for J; bases not matched to a gene: 2. CDR3 length equals 14 residues. CDR3 sequence: CASSLSSGNNEQFF. DNA for the CDR3: TGCGCCAGCAGCTTGAGTAGCGGGAACAATGAGCAGTTCTTC.

This clonotype was detected only a few times. This chain joins TRBV20-1 and TRBJ2-2; TRBD1 is a possible D gene (6 bases). The V end lost 1 base, the J end lost 6 bases, and 15 bases lay between the germline ends. The CDR3 runs 15 residues. The germline gives CDR1 DFQATT, CDR2 SNEGSKA (reference sequence). CDR3 in DNA: TGCAGTGCTAGAGGACACAGGGTATTGTCCGGGGAGCTGTTTTTT. This sequence encodes CSARGHRVLSGELFF.

This clonotype was counted between two and nine times. J is TRBJ1-4 and V is TRBV28; a possible D gene is TRBD1 (6 bases). Germline V gene sequence: CDR1 MDHEN, CDR2 SYDVKM. There are 14 residues in the CDR3. V lost 6 bases to trimming and J lost 7 bases, with 15 bases between them. In DNA form, the CDR3 reads TGTGCCAGCAGCCAAGGGGGGGAGCGTGAAAAACTGTTTTTT. This encodes CASSQGGEREKLFF.

V is TRBV20-1 and J is TRBJ2-4, with D possibly matching TRBD2 (5 bases). CDR3 length: 13 amino acids. The germline V gene has CDR1 DFQATT and CDR2 SNEGSKA (reference sequence). Trimming took 3 bases from V and 7 from J, leaving 13 bases between them. CDR3 sequence (DNA): TGCAGTGCTAGTCCAGGAGGTAGGAACATTCAGTACTTC. Amino acids: CSASPGGRNIQYF.

This clonotype was seen repeatedly, ten times or more. The chain carries TRBV30 and TRBJ2-7; 12 bases agree with TRBD2. V shed 8 bases and J 7 bases; nucleotides not matched to a gene: 9. There are 13 residues in the CDR3. Germline values: CDR1 GTSNPN, CDR2 SVGIG (reference sequence). CDR3 bases: TGTGCCGCAACTAGCGGGGGGCCAGGGGAGCAGTACTTC. Translated: CAATSGGPGEQYF. Using reference TRBV30 and TRBJ2-7 for the parts outside the CDR3, the full variable domain is SQTIHQWPATLVQPVGSPLSLECTVEGTSNPNLYWYRQAAGRGLQLLFYSVGIGQISSEVPQNLSASRPQDRQFILSSKKLLLSDSGFYLCAATSGGPGEQYFGPGTRLTVT.

The rearrangement uses TRBV4-1 and TRBJ2-3; perhaps TRBD2 as D (6 bases). The CDR3 has 15 residues. V lost 3 bases, J lost 0 bases, and 10 bases lay in between. Germline assignment: CDR1 MGHRA and CDR2 YSYEKL. DNA for the CDR3: TGCGCCAGCAGCCAGAATGGACTAAGCACAGATACGCAGTATTTT. This translates into CASSQNGLSTDTQYF.

In this sample, this clonotype turned up many times. For the CDR3, the DNA is TGCAGTGCTAGAGATGGAGGGACAGGGGACAATGAGCAGTTCTTC. Amino acid sequence: CSARDGGTGDNEQFF. The chain couples TRBV20-1 to TRBJ2-1, with TRBD1 matching 10 bases. From germline, CDR1 is DFQATT and CDR2 SNEGSKA (reference sequence). This CDR3 is built from 15 residues. The J segment lost 5 bases and the V segment lost 0 bases, leaving 4 bases of the junction unmatched.

This clonotype showed up many times. This rearrangement joins TRBV5-1 to TRBJ2-1, with 7 bases matching TRBD2. Germline lookup yields CDR1 SGHRS and CDR2 YFSETQ. Losses at the gene ends were 4 bases for V and 2 bases for J; bases not matched to a gene: 3. CDR3 length: 14 amino acids. The CDR3 coding sequence is TGCGCCAGCAGCGGGAGGGGCCCCTACAATGAGCAGTTCTTC. Amino acid sequence: CASSGRGPYNEQFF.

The gene calls are TRBV7-9 and TRBJ1-2, with unresolved D. V shed 1 base and J shed 2 bases, with 8 bases lying between them. The CDR3 is made up of 14 amino acids. The germline V gene encodes CDR1 SEHNR and CDR2 FQNEAQ (reference sequence). CDR3 protein: CASSLEVRNYGYTF. The CDR3 DNA sequence: TGTGCCAGCAGCTTAGAGGTCCGAAACTATGGCTACACCTTC.

This clonotype was found a few times. V usage is TRBV6-6 and J usage is TRBJ1-4, with D unresolved. The germline gives CDR1 MNHNY, CDR2 SVGAGI (reference sequence). Trimming removed 0 bases from V and 3 bases from J, with 8 bases in between. The CDR3 has 15 amino acids. The CDR3 loop reads CASSYSRDSNEKLFF. For the CDR3, the DNA is TGTGCCAGCAGTTACTCCCGGGATTCTAATGAAAAACTGTTTTTT.

This clonotype has only a few counts. The chain employs TRBV12-3 or TRBV12-4 and TRBJ1-4; the D is unclear. The CDR3 extends over 13 amino acids. V was trimmed by 4 bases and J by 8 bases, leaving 11 bases between them. The CDR3 bases are TGTGCCAGCAGTTCGGACTTCCGAGAAAAACTGTTTTTT. Protein sequence: CASSSDFREKLFF.